This T cell receptor (beta chain) emerged from a study of T cell responses to AZD1222 COVID-19 vaccine. Study-wide context: Pooling of second doses given at about 4 or about 12 weeks was done.

TCRdb keeps only in-frame clones here, not all; method: immunoSEQ multiplex PCR. The sample consists of roughly 140,000 clones, around 91% of them appearing once. Notes on the study in general: White British people made up most donors, females outnumbered males, and clonal diversity was possibly underestimated.

As regards this clone: The antigen is undetermined.

This receptor was identified in an adult in good health. The material was peripheral blood, obtained on day 0 of AZD1222 vaccination.

The CDR3 DNA is TGTGCCAGTCGCGCCAGGGGTACTAGCGGGAGGTACTACGAGCAGTACTTC. As protein: CASRARGTSGRYYEQYF. The V and J genes are TRBV19 and TRBJ2-7; 12 nucleotides agree with TRBD2. V dropped 8 bases and J dropped 3; count of bases not matched to a gene: 14. The CDR3 runs to 17 residues. Germline V CDR1 and CDR2: LNHDA, SQIVND (reference sequence).